These 2 T cell receptor beta chains were all obtained from the same sample, sequenced in a study of OX40 agonist ivuxolimab in advanced cancers. Libraries were prepared through the immunoSEQ multiplex PCR assay. As stored in TCRdb, this immuneACCESS dataset retains in-frame rearrangements with V and J assigned. A fraction of the clones does not appear; measured against another copy, unresolved V genes explain less than half of the discrepancy, and the remainder lacks a known reason. The sample table lists more than 50,000 clones, about 79% of them with a count of one. 2.4% of the sample belongs to the ten largest clones. The sample in question was CD4+ or CD8+ T cells sorted from blood, obtained in a trial of the OX40 agonist ivuxolimab. The source of these receptors is an adult with an advanced solid tumor such as melanoma, head and neck, liver or kidney cancer.

The chain is built from TRBV25-1 and TRBJ2-5; TRBD1 might be the D (5 bases). Germline V CDR1 and CDR2: MGHDK, SYGVNS. The ends were cut back, 3 bases at V and 3 bases at J, with 11 bases in the middle. The CDR3 consists of 14 residues. The CDR3 protein is CASSDWGREETQYF. CDR3 nucleotide sequence: TGTGCCAGCAGTGATTGGGGCAGGGAAGAGACCCAGTACTTC. Complete variable domain (other parts from reference TRBV25-1 and TRBJ2-5): EADIYQTPRYLVIGTGKKITLECSQTMGHDKMYWYQQDPGMELHLIHYSYGVNSTEKGDLSSESTVSRIRTEHFPLTLESARPSHTSQYLCASSDWGREETQYFGPGTRLLVL.

The chain's CDR3 is CASSQNTEAFF. CDR3 coding DNA: TGTGCCAGCAGCCAGAACACTGAAGCTTTCTTT. V usage is TRBV28 and J usage is TRBJ1-1; no reliable D call. The germline gives CDR1 MDHEN, CDR2 SYDVKM. V lost 6 bases, J lost 1 base, and 3 bases lay in between. The CDR3 sequence is 11 residues long.